This T cell receptor (gamma chain) appears in the sequencing data of a study of Vδ1+ human thymocytes. Study-wide results and caveats: Thymic TRG and TRD repertoires appeared highly polyclonal, with Gaussian CDR3 length distributions. Unlike peripheral blood Vdelta1+ controls, thymic delta-chain sequences included 20% to 25% Vdelta2 and few Vdelta3.

The template was reverse-transcribed extracted RNA. CDR3 amplicons came from multiplex PCR with pooled V-gene forward and constant-region reverse primers. TCRdb fed the multiplex PCR reads to CATT. The top ten clones hold under 2.5% of a sample with tens of thousands of gamma-chain clones, roughly an eighth of them seen once. Alphabeta T cells were depleted, then CD3+ Vdelta1+ Vdelta2- thymocytes were FACS-sorted. This clone was seen only a few times. Its antigen is as yet unknown. The germline V gene has CDR1 GITISATS and CDR2 ISYDGTV (reference sequence). The CDR3 has 13 amino acids. V gave up 0 bases and J gave up 8 bases; unmatched junction bases: 7.

V usage is TRGV9 and J usage is TRGJ1 or TRGJ2. Sequenced material: Vdelta1+ gamma-delta thymocytes from the thymus. Subset specified: FACS-sorted CD3+ TCRalphabeta- TCRVdelta1+ TCRVdelta2- thymocytes. This sequence originates from a child younger than two who had congenital heart surgery. The CDR3 DNA reads TGTGCCTTGTGGGAGGTGCGATGGCATAAGAAACTCTTT. Translation: CALWEVRWHKKLF.